Sequencing of this T cell receptor (beta chain) was carried out in a study of T cell responses to AZD1222 COVID-19 vaccine. Study observations and caveats: The study sampled repertoires only after the peak T cell response. CD4 TCRs covered the whole spike, strongest at regions 160-218 and 743-854.

Using immunoSEQ multiplex PCR, the repertoire was profiled, and TCRdb retains in-frame clones only, with some absent. The data contain 150,000 or so clones, around 94% of them singletons. Germline assignment: CDR1 LGHNA and CDR2 YNFKEQ. This CDR3 is 18 amino acids long. V gave up 3 bases and J gave up 9 bases; unmatched junction bases: 15. Concerning this clone itself: Its antigen is not identified.

Sequenced material: peripheral blood, taken 28 days after the second AZD1222 dose. The origin of this receptor is an adult who received the AZD1222 COVID-19 vaccine. The V call is TRBV4-2, the J call TRBJ2-1; 12 nucleotides match TRBD2. CDR3 in amino acids: CASSHGSGPGLAGSEQFF. CDR3 bases: TGTGCCAGCAGCCACGGATCGGGGCCTGGACTAGCGGGAAGTGAGCAGTTCTTC.